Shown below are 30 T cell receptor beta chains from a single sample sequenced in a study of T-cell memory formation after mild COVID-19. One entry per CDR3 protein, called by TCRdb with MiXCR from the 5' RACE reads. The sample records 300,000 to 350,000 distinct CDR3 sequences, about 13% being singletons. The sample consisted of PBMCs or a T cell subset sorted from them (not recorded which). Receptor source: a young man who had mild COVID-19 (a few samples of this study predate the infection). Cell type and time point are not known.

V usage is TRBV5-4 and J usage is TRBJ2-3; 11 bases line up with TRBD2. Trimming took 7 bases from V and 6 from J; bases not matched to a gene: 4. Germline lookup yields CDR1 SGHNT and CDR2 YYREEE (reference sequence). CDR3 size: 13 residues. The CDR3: CASATSGDDTQYF. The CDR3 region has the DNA TGTGCCAGCGCGACTAGCGGGGATGATACGCAGTATTTT.

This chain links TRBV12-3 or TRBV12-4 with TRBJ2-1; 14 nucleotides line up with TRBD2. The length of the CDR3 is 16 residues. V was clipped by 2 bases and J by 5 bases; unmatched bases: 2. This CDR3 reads CASSLRGLAGDNEQFF. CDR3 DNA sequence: TGTGCCAGCAGTTTACGGGGACTAGCGGGGGACAATGAGCAGTTCTTC.

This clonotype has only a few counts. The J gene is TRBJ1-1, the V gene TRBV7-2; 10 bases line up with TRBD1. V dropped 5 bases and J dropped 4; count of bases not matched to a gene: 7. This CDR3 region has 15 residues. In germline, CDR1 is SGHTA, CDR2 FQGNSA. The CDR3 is CASSITGTGVTEAFF. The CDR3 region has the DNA TGTGCCAGCAGCATCACCGGGACAGGGGTCACTGAAGCTTTCTTT. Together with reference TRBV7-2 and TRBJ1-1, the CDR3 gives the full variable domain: GAGVSQSPSNKVTEKGKDVELRCDPISGHTALYWYRQSLGQGLEFLIYFQGNSAPDKSGLPSDRFSAERTGGSVSTLTIQRTQQEDSAVYLCASSITGTGVTEAFFGQGTRLTVV.

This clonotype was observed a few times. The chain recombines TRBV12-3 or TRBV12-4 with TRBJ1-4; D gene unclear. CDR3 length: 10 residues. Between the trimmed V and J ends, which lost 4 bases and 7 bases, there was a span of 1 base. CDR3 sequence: CASSSEKLFF. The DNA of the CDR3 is TGTGCCAGCAGTTCTGAAAAACTGTTTTTT.

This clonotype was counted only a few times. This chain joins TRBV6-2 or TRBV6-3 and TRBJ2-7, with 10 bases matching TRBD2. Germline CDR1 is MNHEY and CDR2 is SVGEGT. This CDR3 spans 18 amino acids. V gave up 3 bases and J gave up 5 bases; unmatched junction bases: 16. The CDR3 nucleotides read TGTGCCAGCAGTTATACGGGCGGCAGCGGGGGGGCCCCTGACGAGCAGTACTTC. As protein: CASSYTGGSGGAPDEQYF.

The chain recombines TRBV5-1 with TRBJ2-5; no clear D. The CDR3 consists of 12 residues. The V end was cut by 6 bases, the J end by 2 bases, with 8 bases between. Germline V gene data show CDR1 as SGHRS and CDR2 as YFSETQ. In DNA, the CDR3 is TGCGCCAGCAACTACGATCAAGAGACCCAGTACTTC. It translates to CASNYDQETQYF.

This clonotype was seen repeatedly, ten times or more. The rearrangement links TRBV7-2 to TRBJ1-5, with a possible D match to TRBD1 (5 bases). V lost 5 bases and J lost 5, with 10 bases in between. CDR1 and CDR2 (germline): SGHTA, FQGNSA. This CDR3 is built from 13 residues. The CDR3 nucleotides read TGTGCCAGCAGCGGGACGAGATATCAGCCCCAGCATTTT. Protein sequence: CASSGTRYQPQHF.

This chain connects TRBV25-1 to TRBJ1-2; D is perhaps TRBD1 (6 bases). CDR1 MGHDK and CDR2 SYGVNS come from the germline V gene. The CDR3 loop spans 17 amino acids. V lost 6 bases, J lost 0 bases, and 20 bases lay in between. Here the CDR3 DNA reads TGTGCCAGCAGCCATGAGGTGGCCAGGGGTTCTAACTATGGCTACACCTTC. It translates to CASSHEVARGSNYGYTF.

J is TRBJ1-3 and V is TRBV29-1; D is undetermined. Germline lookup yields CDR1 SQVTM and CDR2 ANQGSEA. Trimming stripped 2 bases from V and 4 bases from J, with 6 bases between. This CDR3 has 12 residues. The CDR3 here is CSVETQGNTIYF. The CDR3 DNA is TGCAGCGTTGAAACCCAGGGAAACACCATATATTTT.

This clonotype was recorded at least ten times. The CDR3 loop is CASRWGAGDTQYF. Written as DNA, the CDR3 is TGTGCCAGCAGGTGGGGCGCTGGGGATACGCAGTATTTT. The V call is TRBV6-1, the J call TRBJ2-3; D is perhaps TRBD1 (5 bases). The germline gives CDR1 MNHNS, CDR2 SASEGT. The CDR3 sequence is 13 residues long. Trimming took off 6 bases at V and 6 bases at J, with 13 bases between the two ends.

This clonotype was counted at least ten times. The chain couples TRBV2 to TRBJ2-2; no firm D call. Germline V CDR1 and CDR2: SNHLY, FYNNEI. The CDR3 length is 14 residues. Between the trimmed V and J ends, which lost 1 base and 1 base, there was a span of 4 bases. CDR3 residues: CASSEGKNTGELFF. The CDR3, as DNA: TGTGCCAGCAGTGAAGGCAAGAACACCGGGGAGCTGTTTTTT. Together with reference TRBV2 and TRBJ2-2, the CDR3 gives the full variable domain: EPEVTQTPSHQVTQMGQEVILRCVPISNHLYFYWYRQILGQKVEFLVSFYNNEISEKSEIFDDQFSVERPDGSNFTLKIRSTKLEDSAMYFCASSEGKNTGELFFGEGSRLTVL.

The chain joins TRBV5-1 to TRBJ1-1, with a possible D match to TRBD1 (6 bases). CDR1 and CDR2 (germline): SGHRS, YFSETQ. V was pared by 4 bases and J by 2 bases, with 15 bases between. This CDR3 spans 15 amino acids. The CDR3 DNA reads TGCGCCAGCAGCACCGGGACGGGACACAACACTGAAGCTTTCTTT. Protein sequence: CASSTGTGHNTEAFF.

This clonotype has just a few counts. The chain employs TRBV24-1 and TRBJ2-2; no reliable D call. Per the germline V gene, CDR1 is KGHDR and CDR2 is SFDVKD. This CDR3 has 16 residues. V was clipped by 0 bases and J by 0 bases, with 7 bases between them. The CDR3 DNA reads TGTGCCACCAGTGATTTGGGCAGGACGAACACCGGGGAGCTGTTTTTT. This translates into CATSDLGRTNTGELFF.

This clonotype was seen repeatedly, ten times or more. The DNA for the CDR3 is TGTGCCAGCAGCGGTTACCCAGGCTACACCTTC. Protein sequence: CASSGYPGYTF. The chain uses TRBV9 and TRBJ1-2, with no clear D. The CDR3 is 11 amino acids. V was trimmed by 3 bases and J by 8 bases, leaving 8 bases between them. Germline values: CDR1 SGDLS, CDR2 YYNGEE.

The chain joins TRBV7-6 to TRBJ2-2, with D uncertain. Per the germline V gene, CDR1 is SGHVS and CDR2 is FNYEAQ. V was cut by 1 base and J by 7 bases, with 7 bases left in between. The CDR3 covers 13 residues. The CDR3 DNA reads TGTGCCAGCAGCTTAGATTTTTACGGGGAGCTGTTTTTT. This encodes CASSLDFYGELFF.

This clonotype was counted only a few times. The CDR3: CASSGGGPYEQYF. The CDR3 DNA follows: TGTGCCAGCAGTGGGGGGGGCCCCTACGAGCAGTACTTC. This chain joins TRBV2 and TRBJ2-7; possible D gene TRBD2, 7 bases. Trimming took off 4 bases at V and 2 bases at J, with 9 bases between the two ends. This CDR3 has 13 residues. Germline V gene sequence: CDR1 SNHLY, CDR2 FYNNEI.

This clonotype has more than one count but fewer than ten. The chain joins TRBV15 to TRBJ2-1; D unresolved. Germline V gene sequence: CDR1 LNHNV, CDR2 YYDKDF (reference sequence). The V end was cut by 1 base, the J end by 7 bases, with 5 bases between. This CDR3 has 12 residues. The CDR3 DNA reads TGTGCCACCAGCAGAGTTCAGAATGAGCAGTTCTTC. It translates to CATSRVQNEQFF.

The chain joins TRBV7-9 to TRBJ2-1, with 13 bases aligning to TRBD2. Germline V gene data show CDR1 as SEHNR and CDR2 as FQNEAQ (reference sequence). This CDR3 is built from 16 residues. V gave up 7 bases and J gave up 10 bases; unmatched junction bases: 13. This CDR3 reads CASTLVGTSGAAEQFF. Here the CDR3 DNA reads TGTGCCAGCACCCTAGTGGGGACTAGCGGGGCGGCCGAGCAGTTCTTC.

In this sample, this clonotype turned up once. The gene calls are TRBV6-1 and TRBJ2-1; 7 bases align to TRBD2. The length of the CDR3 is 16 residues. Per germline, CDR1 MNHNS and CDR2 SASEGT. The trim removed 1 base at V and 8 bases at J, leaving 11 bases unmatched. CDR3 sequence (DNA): TGTGCCAGCAGTGAAGGCCCACTTTGGGCGGGGGATGAGCAGTTCTTC. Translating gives CASSEGPLWAGDEQFF.

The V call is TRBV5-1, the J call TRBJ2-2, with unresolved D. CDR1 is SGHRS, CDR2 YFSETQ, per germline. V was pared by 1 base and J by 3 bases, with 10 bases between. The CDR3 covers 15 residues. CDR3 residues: CASSLSWSYTGELFF. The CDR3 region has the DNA TGCGCCAGCAGCTTGAGCTGGAGTTACACCGGGGAGCTGTTTTTT. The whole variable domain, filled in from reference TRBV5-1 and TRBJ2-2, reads KAGVTQTPRYLIKTRGQQVTLSCSPISGHRSVSWYQQTPGQGLQFLFEYFSETQRNKGNFPGRFSGRQFSNSRSEMNVSTLELGDSALYLCASSLSWSYTGELFFGEGSRLTVL.

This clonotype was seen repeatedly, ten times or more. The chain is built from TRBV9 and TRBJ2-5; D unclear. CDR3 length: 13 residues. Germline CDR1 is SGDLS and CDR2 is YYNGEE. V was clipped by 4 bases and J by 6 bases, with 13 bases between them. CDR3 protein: CASSTAPGQTQYF. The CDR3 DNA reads TGTGCCAGCAGCACAGCCCCAGGTCAGACCCAGTACTTC.

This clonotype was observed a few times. CDR3 sequence: CASSGDPGAFF. The CDR3 nucleotides are TGTGCCAGCAGTGGAGACCCGGGGGCTTTCTTT. The chain recombines TRBV25-1 with TRBJ1-1; no clear D. This CDR3 is built from 11 residues. The germline V gene has CDR1 MGHDK and CDR2 SYGVNS. V was cut by 4 bases and J by 11 bases, with 11 bases left in between.

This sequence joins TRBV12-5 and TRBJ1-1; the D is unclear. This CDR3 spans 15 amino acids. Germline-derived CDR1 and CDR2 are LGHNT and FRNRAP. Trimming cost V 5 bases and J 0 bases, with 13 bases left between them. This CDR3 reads CASGPGSPMNTEAFF. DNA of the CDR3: TGTGCTAGTGGTCCTGGAAGCCCAATGAACACTGAAGCTTTCTTT.

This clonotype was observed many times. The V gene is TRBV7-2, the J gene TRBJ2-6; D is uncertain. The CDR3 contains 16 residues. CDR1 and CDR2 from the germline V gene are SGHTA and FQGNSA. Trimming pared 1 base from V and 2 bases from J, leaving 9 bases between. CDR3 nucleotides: TGTGCCAGCAGCTTAGGTGGGCGGACTGGGGCCAACGTCCTGACTTTC. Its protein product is CASSLGGRTGANVLTF.

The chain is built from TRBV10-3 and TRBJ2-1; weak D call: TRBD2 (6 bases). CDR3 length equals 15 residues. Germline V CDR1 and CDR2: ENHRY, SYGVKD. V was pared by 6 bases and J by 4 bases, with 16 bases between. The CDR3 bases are TGTGCCATCAGCCTGGAGGGGATTAGATACAATGAGCAGTTCTTC. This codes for CAISLEGIRYNEQFF.

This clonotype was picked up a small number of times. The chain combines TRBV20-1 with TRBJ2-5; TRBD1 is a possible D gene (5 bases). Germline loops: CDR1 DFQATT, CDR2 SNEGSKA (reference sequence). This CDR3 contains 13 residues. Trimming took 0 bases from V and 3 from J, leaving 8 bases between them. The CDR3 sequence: CSARDLREETQYF. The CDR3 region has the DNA TGCAGTGCTAGAGACCTCAGGGAAGAGACCCAGTACTTC.

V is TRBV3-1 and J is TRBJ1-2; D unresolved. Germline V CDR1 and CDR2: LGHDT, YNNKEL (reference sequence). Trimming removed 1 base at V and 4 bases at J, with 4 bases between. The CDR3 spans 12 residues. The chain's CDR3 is CASSQGGYGYTF. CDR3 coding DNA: TGTGCCAGCAGCCAAGGGGGCTATGGCTACACCTTC.

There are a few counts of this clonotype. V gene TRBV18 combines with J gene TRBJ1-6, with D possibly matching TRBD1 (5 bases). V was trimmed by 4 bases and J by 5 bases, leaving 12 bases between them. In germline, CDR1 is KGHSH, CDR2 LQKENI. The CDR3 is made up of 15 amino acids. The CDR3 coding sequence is TGTGCCAGCTCACTTGTCGGGGGGAATAATTCACCCCTCCACTTT. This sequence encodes CASSLVGGNNSPLHF.

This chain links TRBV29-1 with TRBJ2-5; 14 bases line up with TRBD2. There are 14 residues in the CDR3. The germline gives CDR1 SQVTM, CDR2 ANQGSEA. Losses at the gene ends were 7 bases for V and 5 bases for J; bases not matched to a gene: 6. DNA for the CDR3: TGCAGCGCCCAGGGACTAGCGGGAGTGGAGACCCAGTACTTC. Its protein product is CSAQGLAGVETQYF.

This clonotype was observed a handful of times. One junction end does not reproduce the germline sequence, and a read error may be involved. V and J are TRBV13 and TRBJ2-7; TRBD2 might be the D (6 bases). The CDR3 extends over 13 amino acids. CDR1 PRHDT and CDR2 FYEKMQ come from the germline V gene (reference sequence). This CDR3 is CASSLDLIGDLHF. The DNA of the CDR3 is TGTGCCAGCAGCTTAGATCTTATCGGGGACTTACACTTC.